These 22 T cell receptor beta chains originate from one sample sequenced in a study of blood T cell repertoires in COVID-19. Sequenced by immunoSEQ multiplex PCR; TCRdb stores in-frame clones only, minus some. The sample yields more than 95,000 clones, roughly 80% seen once. Sequencing was carried out using peripheral blood. The receptors come from a woman older than 75 with active or convalescent COVID-19.

CDR3 region: CASSLRGTRNEQFF. The CDR3 nucleotides are TGTGCCAGCAGCTTAAGGGGGACCCGCAATGAGCAGTTCTTC. The rearrangement uses TRBV7-2 and TRBJ2-1; TRBD1 might be the D (6 bases). CDR3 length equals 14 residues. CDR1 is SGHTA, CDR2 FQGNSA, per germline. The germline V and J ends were trimmed by 2 bases and 6 bases, with 11 bases remaining between them. Together with reference TRBV7-2 and TRBJ2-1, the CDR3 gives the full variable domain: GAGVSQSPSNKVTEKGKDVELRCDPISGHTALYWYRQSLGQGLEFLIYFQGNSAPDKSGLPSDRFSAERTGGSVSTLTIQRTQQEDSAVYLCASSLRGTRNEQFFGPGTRLTVL.

The gene calls are TRBV25-1 and TRBJ1-6; 10 bases agree with TRBD1. V gave up 6 bases and J gave up 9 bases; unmatched junction bases: 8. The germline CDR1 and CDR2 sequences are MGHDK and SYGVNS. The CDR3 extends over 15 amino acids. CDR3 sequence (DNA): TGTGCCAGCAGACCCGGGACAGGGGAGGGTTCACCCCTCCACTTT. Residues: CASRPGTGEGSPLHF.

This clone was recorded a few times. V is TRBV29-1 and J is TRBJ1-1, with 7 bases matching TRBD1. The CDR3 loop spans 13 amino acids. Per germline, CDR1 SQVTM and CDR2 ANQGSEA. Trimming cost V 8 bases and J 3 bases; bases outside gene matches: 9. The CDR3 nucleotides read TGCAGCCACAAGGGGCAGGGGGACACTGAAGCTTTCTTT. This translates into CSHKGQGDTEAFF.

This chain connects TRBV29-1 to TRBJ2-5; perhaps TRBD1 as D (7 bases). This CDR3 has 14 residues. Trimming cost V 7 bases and J 5 bases, with 20 bases left between them. Looked up from germline, CDR1 is SQVTM and CDR2 is ANQGSEA. CDR3 sequence reads: CSAQRGARGETQYF. The CDR3 nucleotides read TGCAGCGCCCAAAGGGGGGCCAGGGGGGAGACCCAGTACTTC.

The rearrangement links TRBV6-5 to TRBJ1-2, with D tentatively TRBD1 (5 bases). The CDR3 loop spans 12 amino acids. V was cut by 8 bases and J by 4 bases, with 11 bases left in between. Per the germline V gene, CDR1 is MNHEY and CDR2 is SVGAGI. The CDR3 DNA is TGTGCCAGCCTCGGGCAGGGCTATGGCTACACCTTC. It is translated as CASLGQGYGYTF.

The chain uses TRBV6-1 and TRBJ2-5; 7 bases line up with TRBD1. Germline V gene lookup returns CDR1 MNHNS and CDR2 SASEGT. The CDR3 totals 14 residues. V was clipped by 3 bases and J by 1 base; unmatched bases: 2. The CDR3: CASSDRQGQETQYF. The DNA of the CDR3 is TGTGCCAGCAGTGACCGACAGGGCCAAGAGACCCAGTACTTC.

The chain uses TRBV6-5 and TRBJ1-2; 9 nucleotides align to TRBD1. Germline CDR1 is MNHEY and CDR2 is SVGAGI. The CDR3 contains 15 residues. Trimming at V came to 7 bases and at J to 1 base, leaving 7 bases not matched to a gene. The CDR3 reads CASKQGAVGNYGYTF. The CDR3 nucleotides read TGTGCCAGCAAACAGGGGGCCGTGGGTAACTATGGCTACACCTTC.

The chain joins TRBV6-5 to TRBJ1-1; tentative D call: TRBD1 (5 bases). Germline V gene data show CDR1 as MNHEY and CDR2 as SVGAGI. With 4 bases removed from V and 4 bases from J, the gap between germline ends came to 16 bases. The CDR3 contains 15 residues. The CDR3 is CASSSPRRGVTEAFF. CDR3 sequence (DNA): TGTGCCAGCAGTTCCCCTCGGCGGGGCGTCACTGAAGCTTTCTTT.

In its sample, this clone was seen once. The chain has TRBV18 and TRBJ1-1; a weak D match, TRBD1 (5 bases). Germline lookup yields CDR1 KGHSH and CDR2 LQKENI. The ends were cut back, 3 bases at V and 7 bases at J, with 18 bases in the middle. The CDR3 runs to 15 residues. CDR3 in DNA: TGTGCCAGCTCACCCATAACAGGACCTGGCCGTGAAGCTTTCTTT. It codes for CASSPITGPGREAFF.

V gene TRBV5-6 combines with J gene TRBJ1-3; D is ambiguous. The CDR3 extends over 16 amino acids. V lost 0 bases and J lost 0, with 10 bases in between. The germline CDR1 and CDR2 sequences are SGHDT and YYEEEE. The CDR3 region is CASSLEAARSGNTIYF. The CDR3 DNA follows: TGTGCCAGCAGCTTGGAGGCGGCCCGCTCTGGAAACACCATATATTTT.

The chain links TRBV28 to TRBJ1-3; no definite D call. The V gene's germline CDR1 is MDHEN and CDR2 SYDVKM. CDR3 length equals 16 residues. V was clipped by 3 bases and J by 2 bases, with 14 bases between them. The CDR3 sequence: CASSFPPPGTGNTIYF. Written as DNA, the CDR3 is TGTGCCAGCAGTTTCCCACCCCCGGGGACTGGAAACACCATATATTTT.

A few counts support this clone. The gene calls are TRBV28 and TRBJ1-2; D is possibly TRBD1 (6 bases). V lost 6 bases to trimming and J lost 1 base, with 18 bases between them. Germline V gene sequence: CDR1 MDHEN, CDR2 SYDVKM. The CDR3 has 16 residues. Here the CDR3 DNA reads TGTGCCAGCAGCCTCACAGGGACCTACTTTAACTATGGCTACACCTTC. Translating gives CASSLTGTYFNYGYTF.

In its sample, this clone was seen once. The chain is built from TRBV4-2 and TRBJ2-3, with D maybe TRBD1 (5 bases). Trimming took off 2 bases at V and 1 base at J, with 13 bases between the two ends. Germline loops: CDR1 LGHNA, CDR2 YNFKEQ. This CDR3 is 16 amino acids long. The CDR3 here is CASSQLAVGGTDTQYF. Here the CDR3 DNA reads TGTGCCAGCAGCCAATTGGCGGTAGGGGGCACAGATACGCAGTATTTT.

The chain has TRBV29-1 and TRBJ2-7; TRBD2 aligns across 7 bases. Losses at the gene ends were 3 bases for V and 3 bases for J; bases not matched to a gene: 2. The CDR3 is 12 residues long. Germline V gives CDR1 SQVTM, CDR2 ANQGSEA. The CDR3: CSVDGEGYEQYF. The CDR3 DNA reads as TGCAGCGTTGATGGGGAGGGCTACGAGCAGTACTTC.

This chain links TRBV5-4 with TRBJ2-1; 10 bases agree with TRBD2. This CDR3 is 16 amino acids long. The trim removed 4 bases at V and 4 bases at J, leaving 8 bases unmatched. Germline CDR1 SGHNT, CDR2 YYREEE (reference sequence). Written as DNA, the CDR3 is TGTGCCAGCAGCCCACCGACTAGCGGGTTTTACAATGAGCAGTTCTTC. Its protein is CASSPPTSGFYNEQFF.

A word on this clone: Other DNA sequences in this sample translate to the same CDR3. The V and J genes are TRBV5-1 and TRBJ1-5; 8 positions agree with TRBD1. The CDR3 spans 15 residues. The germline V gene encodes CDR1 SGHRS and CDR2 YFSETQ. The V and J ends lost 3 bases and 4 bases, in that order; junction bases with no gene match: 6. This CDR3 reads CASSSTGDSNQPQHF. The CDR3 nucleotides are TGCGCCAGCAGCTCGACAGGGGATTCTAATCAGCCCCAGCATTTT.

The chain is built from TRBV18 and TRBJ2-7, with D tentatively TRBD2 (5 bases). Germline lookup yields CDR1 KGHSH and CDR2 LQKENI. V dropped 6 bases and J dropped 4 bases, with 16 bases sitting between them. The CDR3 runs 14 residues. The CDR3 DNA is TGTGCCAGCTCCCCCTCAACTAGGAGTTACGAGCAGTACTTC. It yields the protein CASSPSTRSYEQYF.

CDR3 loop: CASSITRGRLGTEAFF. The CDR3, as DNA: TGTGCCAGTAGTATAACCAGGGGGCGCTTGGGTACTGAAGCTTTCTTT. The rearrangement uses TRBV19 and TRBJ1-1, with 8 nucleotides matching TRBD1. CDR1 is LNHDA and CDR2 is SQIVND in the germline V gene (reference sequence). CDR3 length equals 16 residues. V was pared by 2 bases and J by 5 bases, with 10 bases of the junction left unmatched.

J is TRBJ2-3 and V is TRBV3-1 (or the pseudogene TRBV3-2); 7 bases are shared with TRBD2. The CDR3 is made up of 14 amino acids. CDR1 and CDR2 from the germline V gene are LGHDT and YNNKEL (reference sequence). With V trimmed by 2 bases and J by 5 bases, 4 bases remained unmatched. This CDR3 reads CASSQTGGGDTQYF. The CDR3 DNA reads as TGTGCCAGCAGCCAAACTGGGGGGGGAGATACGCAGTATTTT.

The CDR3 DNA reads as TGCGCCAGCAGCTCCGACAGGGGTTTAGAGGGCTACACCTTC. It codes for CASSSDRGLEGYTF. The V and J genes are TRBV5-1 and TRBJ1-2; 8 nucleotides agree with TRBD1. Germline lookup yields CDR1 SGHRS and CDR2 YFSETQ. V shed 3 bases and J 8 bases; nucleotides not matched to a gene: 9. There are 14 residues in the CDR3.

The J gene is TRBJ2-1, the V gene TRBV18, with 8 nucleotides matching TRBD2. Germline lookup yields CDR1 KGHSH and CDR2 LQKENI. The CDR3 runs to 15 residues. The junction had 5 bases not matched to a gene; V was cut back by 7 bases and J by 0 bases. The DNA of the CDR3 is TGTGCCAGCTTCAAGAGCGGGAGCTCCTACAATGAGCAGTTCTTC. The encoded protein is CASFKSGSSYNEQFF.

The V gene is TRBV10-3, the J gene TRBJ1-6; D remains ambiguous. V lost 0 bases, J lost 10 bases, and 10 bases lay in between. CDR3 length: 14 amino acids. From germline, CDR1 is ENHRY and CDR2 SYGVKD. Written as DNA, the CDR3 is TGTGCCATCAGTGAGTCCCTGGGGAGGTCACCCCTCCACTTT. Translation: CAISESLGRSPLHF.